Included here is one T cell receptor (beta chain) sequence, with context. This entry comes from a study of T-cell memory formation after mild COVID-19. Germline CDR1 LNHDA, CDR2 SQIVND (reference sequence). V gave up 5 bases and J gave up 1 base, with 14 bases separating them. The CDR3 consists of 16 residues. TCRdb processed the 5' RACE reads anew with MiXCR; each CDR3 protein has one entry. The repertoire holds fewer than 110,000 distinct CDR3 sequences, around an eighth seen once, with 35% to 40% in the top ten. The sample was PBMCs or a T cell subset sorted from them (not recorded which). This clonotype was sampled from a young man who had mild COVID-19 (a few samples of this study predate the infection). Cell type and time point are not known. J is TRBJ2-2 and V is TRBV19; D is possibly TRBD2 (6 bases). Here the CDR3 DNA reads TGTGCCAGTAGTTTTCCGGGACTTGAGAACACCGGGGAGCTGTTTTTT. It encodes CASSFPGLENTGELFF.